This T cell receptor beta chain was sequenced during a study of regulatory T cells in long-lasting Graves disease. Researchers made TCR beta libraries by using iRepertoire HTBI primers and running Arm-PCR on CDR3 regions. TCRdb re-called the multiplex PCR reads with MiXCR, one entry per CDR3 protein. Among approximately 480,000 distinct CDR3 sequences listed, around 15% were seen once. In regard to this clonotype: A much larger clonotype is one base distant, so this may be a read error.

Time point in this sample: newly diagnosed GD, antithyroid drugs for less than 3 months. RNA from PBMCs was the source of the TCR library. Investigators report Graves' disease was diagnosed under American Thyroid Association guidelines. Germline V gene data show CDR1 as SNHLY and CDR2 as FYNNEI. The V and J ends lost 8 bases and 2 bases, in that order; junction bases with no gene match: 6. This CDR3 has 14 amino acids. This same sample was also part of a study on T cells in Graves' hyperthyroidism and ophthalmopathy. That publication notes: TCR CDR3 regions were first amplified by RT-PCR with HTBI primers. A model of 13 V-J pairs discriminated ophthalmopathy from stable hyperthyroidism. Ophthalmopathy prediction by the model preceded onset by a median about 6.5 months.

V is TRBV2 and J is TRBJ1-5; 7 bases agree with TRBD1. This specimen was peripheral blood mononuclear cells (PBMCs), taken at new diagnosis, from a patient treated with antithyroid drugs. This receptor was taken from a man aged 40-49 years with Graves disease. The CDR3 region is CASGQGVRNQPQHF. CDR3 nucleotide sequence: TGTGCCAGCGGGCAGGGGGTTCGCAATCAGCCCCAGCATTTT. Full variable domain (remainder filled in from reference TRBV2 and TRBJ1-5): EPEVTQTPSHQVTQMGQEVILRCVPISNHLYFYWYRQILGQKVEFLVSFYNNEISEKSEIFDDQFSVERPDGSNFTLKIRSTKLEDSAMYFCASGQGVRNQPQHFGDGTRLSIL.